This T cell receptor beta chain was obtained from a study of blood T cell repertoires in COVID-19. Study overall: PBMCs, B-cell-depleted T cells, or T cells were the source of the cDNA or gDNA that made up the material.

Some clones are missing from TCRdb's copy, which holds only in-frame ones; the method was immunoSEQ multiplex PCR. The sample has fewer than 140,000 clones, about 80% seen once. V shed 2 bases, J shed 6 bases, and the junction held 6 bases outside the gene matches. CDR1 and CDR2 (germline): MRHNA, SNTAGT. The CDR3 has 16 amino acids. This clone is labeled medium-sized. The TCR was taken from a woman aged 55-69 years with acute or convalescent COVID-19. The source material was peripheral blood. The J gene is TRBJ2-2, the V gene TRBV6-4; 10 nucleotides line up with TRBD1. In DNA, the CDR3 is TGTGCCAGCAGTGACCCGGGACAGGGGAGTCCCGGGGAGCTGTTTTTT. It translates to CASSDPGQGSPGELFF.